Listed below are T cell receptor beta chains from one sample, sequenced in a study of glioma-infiltrating T cells after dendritic cell vaccination. Some clones are missing from TCRdb's copy, which holds only in-frame ones; the method was immunoSEQ multiplex PCR. The table lists tens of thousands of clones, roughly 87% of them singletons. Source: blood, taken before dendritic cell vaccination. All receptors come from a human donor with glioblastoma. Both conserved end residues are part of each CDR3. A D gene is named only where the DNA matches it firmly. Size values are once, few and many counts, or a class for expanded clones, and some rows have none.

once TRBD2 TRBJ2-3 TRBV19 16 CASSAAGLVMTDTQYF TGTGCCAGTAGTGCCGCGGGACTAGTTATGACAGATACGCAGTATTTT
- - TRBJ1-2 TRBV19 15 CASINTAGGYYGYTF TGTGCCAGTATCAATACGGCCGGGGGGTACTATGGCTACACCTTC
- - TRBJ2-2 TRBV9 13 CASSPEFTGELFF TGTGCCAGCAGCCCCGAGTTCACCGGGGAGCTGTTTTTT
- TRBD2 TRBJ2-1 TRBV5-1 18 CASRLTSGRALDYNEQFF TGCGCCAGCAGGTTGACTAGCGGGAGGGCCCTCGACTACAATGAGCAGTTCTTC
- TRBD2 TRBJ2-1 TRBV4-2 15 CASSQFSGVDNEQFF TGTGCCAGCAGCCAATTCAGCGGGGTCGACAATGAGCAGTTCTTC
few - TRBJ2-3 TRBV15 12 CATSSFGDTQYF TGTGCCACCAGTTCTTTCGGGGATACGCAGTATTTT
- - TRBJ1-2 TRBV5-4 14 CASSLDRGYYGYTF TGTGCCAGCAGCTTGGATCGGGGGTACTATGGCTACACCTTC
- - TRBJ2-1 TRBV5-1 15 CASSLGRSSYNEQFF TGCGCCAGCAGCTTGGGGAGGAGCTCCTACAATGAGCAGTTCTTC
- TRBD1 TRBJ2-3 TRBV19 16 CASSISGTGGIDTQYF TGTGCCAGTAGTATTTCCGGGACAGGGGGCATAGATACGCAGTATTTT
- TRBD1 TRBJ2-2 TRBV7-8 16 CASIDRGFRNTGELFF TGTGCCAGCATCGACAGGGGGTTTCGGAACACCGGGGAGCTGTTTTTT
- - TRBJ2-5 TRBV5-1 14 CASSPSGLRETQYF TGCGCCAGCAGCCCCAGCGGGTTGCGGGAGACCCAGTACTTC
- TRBD2 TRBJ2-3 TRBV7-3 16 CASSMNPGLVSDTQYF TGTGCCAGCAGCATGAATCCGGGACTAGTATCGGATACGCAGTATTTT
- TRBD2 TRBJ2-2 TRBV19 18 CASSPGLAGGLNTGELFF TGTGCCAGTAGCCCCGGACTAGCGGGGGGGCTTAACACCGGGGAGCTGTTTTTT
- TRBD1 TRBJ2-5 TRBV6-1 13 CASRGTVLETQYF TGTGCCAGCAGAGGGACAGTTCTCGAGACCCAGTACTTC
- TRBD2 TRBJ2-1 TRBV6-5 15 CASTLSGSPYNEQFF TGTGCCAGCACTTTGAGCGGGAGTCCCTACAATGAGCAGTTCTTC
- - TRBJ1-2 TRBV19 16 CASSIQAGRKDYGYTF TGTGCCAGTAGTATCCAGGCGGGGAGAAAGGACTATGGCTACACCTTC
- TRBD1 TRBJ1-5 TRBV7-2 15 CASSPRGQKNQPQHF TGCGCCAGCAGCCCCCGGGGACAGAAGAATCAGCCCCAGCATTTT
- - TRBJ1-4 TRBV7-9 14 CASSLTGTNEKLFF TGTGCCAGCAGCTTAACAGGGACTAATGAAAAACTGTTTTTT
- - TRBJ2-7 TRBV6-6 15 CASSYTLEAGYEQYF TGTGCCAGCAGTTACACCTTAGAGGCGGGTTACGAGCAGTACTTC
- - TRBJ1-1 TRBV19 14 CASSIRGGPTEAFF TGTGCCAGTAGTATACGCGGGGGGCCCACTGAAGCTTTCTTT
- - TRBJ1-1 TRBV27 15 CASSPPRRGNTEAFF TGTGCCAGCAGTCCCCCGCGCAGGGGAAACACTGAAGCTTTCTTT
- - TRBJ1-1 TRBV5-6 14 CASSSTGGYTEAFF TGTGCCAGCAGCTCTACTGGAGGGTACACTGAAGCTTTCTTT